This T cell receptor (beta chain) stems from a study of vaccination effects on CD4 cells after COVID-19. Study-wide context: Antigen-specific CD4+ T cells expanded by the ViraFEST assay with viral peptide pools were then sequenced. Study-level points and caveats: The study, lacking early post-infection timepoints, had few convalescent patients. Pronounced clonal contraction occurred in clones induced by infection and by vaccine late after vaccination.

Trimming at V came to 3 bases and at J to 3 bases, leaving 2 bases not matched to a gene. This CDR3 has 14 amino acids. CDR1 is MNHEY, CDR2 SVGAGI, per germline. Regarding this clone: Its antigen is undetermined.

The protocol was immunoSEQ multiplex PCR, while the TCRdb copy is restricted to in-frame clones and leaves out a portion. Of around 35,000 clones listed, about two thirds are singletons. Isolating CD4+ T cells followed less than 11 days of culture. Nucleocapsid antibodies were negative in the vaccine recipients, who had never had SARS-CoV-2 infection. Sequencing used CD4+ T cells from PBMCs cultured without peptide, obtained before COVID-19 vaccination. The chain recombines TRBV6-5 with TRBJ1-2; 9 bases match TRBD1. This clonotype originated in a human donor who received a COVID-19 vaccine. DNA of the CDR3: TGTGCCAGCAGTTATGACAGGGGGGACTATGGCTACACCTTC. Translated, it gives CASSYDRGDYGYTF.